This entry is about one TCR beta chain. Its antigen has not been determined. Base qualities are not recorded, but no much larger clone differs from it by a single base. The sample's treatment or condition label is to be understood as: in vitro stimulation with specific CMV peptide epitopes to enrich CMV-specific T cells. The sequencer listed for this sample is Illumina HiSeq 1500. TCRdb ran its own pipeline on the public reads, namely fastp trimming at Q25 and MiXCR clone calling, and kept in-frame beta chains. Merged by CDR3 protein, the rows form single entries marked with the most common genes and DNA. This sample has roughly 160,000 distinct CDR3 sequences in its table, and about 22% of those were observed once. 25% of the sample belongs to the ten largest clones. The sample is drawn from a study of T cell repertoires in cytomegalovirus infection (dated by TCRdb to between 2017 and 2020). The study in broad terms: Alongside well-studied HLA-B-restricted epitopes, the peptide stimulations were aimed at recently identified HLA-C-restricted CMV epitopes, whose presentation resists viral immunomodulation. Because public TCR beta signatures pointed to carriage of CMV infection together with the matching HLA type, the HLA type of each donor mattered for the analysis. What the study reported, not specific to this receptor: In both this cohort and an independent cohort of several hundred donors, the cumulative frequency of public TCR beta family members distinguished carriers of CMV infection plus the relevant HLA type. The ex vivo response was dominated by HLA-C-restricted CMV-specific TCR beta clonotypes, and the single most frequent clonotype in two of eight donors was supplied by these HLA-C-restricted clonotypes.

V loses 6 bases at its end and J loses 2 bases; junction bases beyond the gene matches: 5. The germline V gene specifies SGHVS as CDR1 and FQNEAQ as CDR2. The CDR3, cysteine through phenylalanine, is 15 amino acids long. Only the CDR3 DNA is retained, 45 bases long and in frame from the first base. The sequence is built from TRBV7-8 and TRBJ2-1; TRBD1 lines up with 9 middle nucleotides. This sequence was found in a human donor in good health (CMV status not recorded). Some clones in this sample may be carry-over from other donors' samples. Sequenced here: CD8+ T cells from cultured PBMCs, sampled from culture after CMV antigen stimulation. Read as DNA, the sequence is TGTGCCAGCAGGGAACACAGGGGGCCCTACAATGAGCAGTTCTTC. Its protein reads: CASREHRGPYNEQFF.